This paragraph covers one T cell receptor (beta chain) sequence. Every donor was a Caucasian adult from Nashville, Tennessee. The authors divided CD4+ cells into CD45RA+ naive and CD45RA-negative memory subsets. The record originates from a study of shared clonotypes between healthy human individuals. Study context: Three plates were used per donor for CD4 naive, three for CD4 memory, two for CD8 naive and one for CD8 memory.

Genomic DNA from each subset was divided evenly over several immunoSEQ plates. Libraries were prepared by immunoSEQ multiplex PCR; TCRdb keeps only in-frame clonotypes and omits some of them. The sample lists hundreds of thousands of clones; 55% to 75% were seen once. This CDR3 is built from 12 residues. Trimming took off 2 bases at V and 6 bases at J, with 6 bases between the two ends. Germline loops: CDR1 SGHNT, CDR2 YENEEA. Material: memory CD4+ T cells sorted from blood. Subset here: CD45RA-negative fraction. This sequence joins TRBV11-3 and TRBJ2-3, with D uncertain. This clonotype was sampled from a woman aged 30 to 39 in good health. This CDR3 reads CASSLNGDTQYF. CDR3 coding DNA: TGTGCCAGCAGCTTAAACGGGGATACGCAGTATTTT.